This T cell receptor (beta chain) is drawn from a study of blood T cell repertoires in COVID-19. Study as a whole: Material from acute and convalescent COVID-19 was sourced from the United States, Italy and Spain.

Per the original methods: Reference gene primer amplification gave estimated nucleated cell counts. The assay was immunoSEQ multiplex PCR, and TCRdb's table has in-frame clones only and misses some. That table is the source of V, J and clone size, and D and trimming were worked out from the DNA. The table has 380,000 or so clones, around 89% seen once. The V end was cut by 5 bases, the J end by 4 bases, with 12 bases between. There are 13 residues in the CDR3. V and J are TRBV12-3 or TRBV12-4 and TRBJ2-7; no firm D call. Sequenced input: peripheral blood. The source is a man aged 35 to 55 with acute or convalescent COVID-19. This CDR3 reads CASSPSVLYEQYF. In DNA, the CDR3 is TGTGCCAGCAGTCCCTCCGTTCTTTACGAGCAGTACTTC.